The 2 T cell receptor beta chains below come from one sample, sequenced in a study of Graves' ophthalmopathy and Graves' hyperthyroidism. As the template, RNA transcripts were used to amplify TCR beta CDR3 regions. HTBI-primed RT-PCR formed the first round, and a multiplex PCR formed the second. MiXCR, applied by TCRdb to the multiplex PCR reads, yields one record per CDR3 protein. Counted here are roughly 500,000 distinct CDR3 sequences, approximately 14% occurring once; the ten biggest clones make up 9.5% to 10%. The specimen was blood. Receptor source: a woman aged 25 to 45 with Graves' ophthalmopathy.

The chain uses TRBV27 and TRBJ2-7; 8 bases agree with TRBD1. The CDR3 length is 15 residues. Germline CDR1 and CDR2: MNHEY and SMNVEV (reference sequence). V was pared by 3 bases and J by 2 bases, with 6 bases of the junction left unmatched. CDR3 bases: TGTGCCAGCAGTTTGAGTGGACAGGGAGCCTACGAGCAGTACTTC. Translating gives CASSLSGQGAYEQYF.

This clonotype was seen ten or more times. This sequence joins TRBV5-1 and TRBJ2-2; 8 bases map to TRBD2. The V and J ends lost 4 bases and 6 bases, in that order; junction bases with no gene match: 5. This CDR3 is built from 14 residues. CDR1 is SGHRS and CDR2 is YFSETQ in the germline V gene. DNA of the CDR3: TGCGCCAGCAGCGATAGCGGGGCTGCCGGGGAGCTGTTTTTT. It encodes CASSDSGAAGELFF.